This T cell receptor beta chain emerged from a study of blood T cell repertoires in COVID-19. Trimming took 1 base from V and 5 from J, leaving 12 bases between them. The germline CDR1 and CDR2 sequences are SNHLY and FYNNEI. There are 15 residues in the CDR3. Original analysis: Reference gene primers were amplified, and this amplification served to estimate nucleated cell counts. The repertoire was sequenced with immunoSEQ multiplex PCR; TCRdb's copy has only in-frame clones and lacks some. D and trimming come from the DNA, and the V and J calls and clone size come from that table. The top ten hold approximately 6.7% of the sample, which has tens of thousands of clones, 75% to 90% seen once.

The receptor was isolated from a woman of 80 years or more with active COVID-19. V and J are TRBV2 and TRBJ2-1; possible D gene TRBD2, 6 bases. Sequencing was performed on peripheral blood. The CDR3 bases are TGTGCCAGCAGTGAAGACGGAGGGTTTGACAATGAGCAGTTCTTC. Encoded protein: CASSEDGGFDNEQFF.